These 25 T cell receptor beta chains were all obtained from the same sample, sequenced in a study of control samples from healthy donors and cancer patients. Profiling relied on immunoSEQ multiplex PCR, and the TCRdb table lists in-frame clones only, not all of them. Here the sample spans 390,000 or so clones, over 75% being singletons. The sequenced sample was PBMCs. The receptor set was obtained from a man in his forties or fifties with head and neck cancer.

The rearrangement joins TRBV25-1 to TRBJ2-7; unclear D gene. The CDR3 extends over 11 amino acids. Germline V CDR1 and CDR2: MGHDK, SYGVNS. V was clipped by 4 bases and J by 2 bases, with 3 bases between them. This CDR3 is CASSAAYEQYF. In DNA form, the CDR3 reads TGTGCCAGCAGTGCAGCCTACGAGCAGTACTTC.

This sequence joins TRBV18 and TRBJ1-3; TRBD1 matches at 11 bases. Germline V gene sequence: CDR1 KGHSH, CDR2 LQKENI. CDR3 length: 20 residues. V was pared by 2 bases and J by 0 bases, with 12 bases of the junction left unmatched. The CDR3 region is CASSPFRGQGASRSGNTIYF. CDR3 DNA: TGTGCCAGCTCACCATTTAGAGGACAGGGGGCATCCCGCTCTGGAAACACCATATATTTT.

This clone was observed once. This chain uses TRBV2 with TRBJ1-2; D gene unclear. The ends were cut back, 4 bases at V and 5 bases at J, with 14 bases in the middle. Germline CDR1 SNHLY, CDR2 FYNNEI. This CDR3 has 14 amino acids. The CDR3 loop reads CASSVDRDGYGYTF. The CDR3 DNA is TGTGCCAGCAGTGTGGACCGCGATGGGTATGGCTACACCTTC.

With regard to this clone: The sample holds other DNA sequences that translate to the same CDR3. The chain couples TRBV28 to TRBJ1-4, with 7 bases fitting TRBD1. The V and J ends lost 3 bases and 6 bases, in that order; junction bases with no gene match: 7. The germline V gene has CDR1 MDHEN and CDR2 SYDVKM. The CDR3 covers 15 residues. The CDR3 loop is CASSLVGQGDEKLFF. CDR3 bases: TGTGCCAGCAGTTTGGTCGGTCAGGGGGATGAAAAACTGTTTTTT.

This clone has just a few counts. The chain couples TRBV18 to TRBJ1-6, with D perhaps matching TRBD1 (6 bases). V was shortened by 3 bases and J by 11 bases, with 20 bases between the two germline ends. The CDR3 runs 16 residues. CDR1 is KGHSH, CDR2 LQKENI, per germline. The CDR3 nucleotides read TGTGCCAGCTCACCGAGTTTGAGGGAAGGGGGTCCACCCCTCCACTTT. It translates to CASSPSLREGGPPLHF.

The chain combines TRBV19 with TRBJ2-3, with TRBD2 matching 7 bases. This CDR3 is 15 amino acids long. The J segment lost 0 bases and the V segment lost 5 bases, leaving 5 bases of the junction unmatched. Per the germline V gene, CDR1 is LNHDA and CDR2 is SQIVND (reference sequence). Here the CDR3 DNA reads TGTGCCAGTAGTTCAGCGGGGTCTAGCACAGATACGCAGTATTTT. Protein: CASSSAGSSTDTQYF.

This rearrangement joins TRBV5-1 to TRBJ2-2, with D unclear. This CDR3 has 15 residues. Trimming left V 4 bases short and J 3 bases short, with 13 bases between. CDR1 and CDR2 (germline): SGHRS, YFSETQ. The CDR3 DNA is TGCGCCAGCAGCGTGGGCCAGGTTTACACCGGGGAGCTGTTTTTT. It codes for CASSVGQVYTGELFF.

J is TRBJ1-2 and V is TRBV10-2, with 9 bases matching TRBD1. J was trimmed by 7 bases and V by 5 bases; bases with no gene match: 5. The CDR3 runs to 13 residues. Germline-derived CDR1 and CDR2 are WSHSY and SAAADI. The chain's CDR3 is CASSPDRGGGYTF. The DNA of the CDR3 is TGCGCCAGCAGTCCGGACAGGGGTGGTGGCTACACCTTC.

V is TRBV5-4 and J is TRBJ1-4, with 7 bases lining up with TRBD1. Losses at the gene ends were 1 base for V and 7 bases for J; bases not matched to a gene: 4. CDR3 length: 14 amino acids. Germline V gene lookup returns CDR1 SGHNT and CDR2 YYREEE (reference sequence). The CDR3 here is CASSLTGVREKLFF. DNA of the CDR3: TGTGCCAGCAGCTTGACAGGGGTTCGTGAAAAACTGTTTTTT.

This chain uses TRBV7-9 with TRBJ2-1; D is uncertain. The V and J ends lost 5 bases and 2 bases respectively, with 19 bases between them. This CDR3 contains 17 residues. Germline CDR1 SEHNR, CDR2 FQNEAQ (reference sequence). DNA of the CDR3: TGTGCCAGCAGCCTCTCTCCTACGACGGAGACCTACAATGAGCAGTTCTTC. As protein: CASSLSPTTETYNEQFF.

V usage is TRBV2 and J usage is TRBJ1-1; D is unclear. Trimming removed 3 bases at V and 4 bases at J, with 15 bases between. Germline-derived CDR1 and CDR2 are SNHLY and FYNNEI. The CDR3 is made up of 15 amino acids. The CDR3 bases are TGTGCCAGCAGTGAGTTTCGAGGGTCGCGCACTGAAGCTTTCTTT. It specifies CASSEFRGSRTEAFF. Using reference TRBV2 and TRBJ1-1 for the parts outside the CDR3, the full variable domain is EPEVTQTPSHQVTQMGQEVILRCVPISNHLYFYWYRQILGQKVEFLVSFYNNEISEKSEIFDDQFSVERPDGSNFTLKIRSTKLEDSAMYFCASSEFRGSRTEAFFGQGTRLTVV.

Details on this clone: Other nucleotide sequences in the sample specify the same CDR3. The genes are TRBV5-1 and TRBJ1-4; 9 positions agree with TRBD1. Germline lookup yields CDR1 SGHRS and CDR2 YFSETQ. V lost 0 bases and J lost 5; bases outside the gene matches: 2. The CDR3 is 15 amino acids. CDR3 sequence reads: CASSLAGTGNEKLFF. The CDR3 DNA reads TGCGCCAGCAGCTTGGCCGGGACAGGGAATGAAAAACTGTTTTTT.

This clone was observed a single time. The chain carries TRBV7-3 and TRBJ2-1; D tentatively reads TRBD1 or TRBD2 (5 bases each). CDR3 length: 13 amino acids. Trimming shortened V by 4 bases and J by 8 bases, and 12 bases separated the two germline ends. The germline CDR1 and CDR2 sequences are SGHTA and FQGTGA. The CDR3 protein is CASSSLRGDEQFF. In nucleotides, the CDR3 is TGTGCCAGCAGCTCCCTTCGGGGCGATGAGCAGTTCTTC.

The rearrangement links TRBV4-3 to TRBJ1-2, with TRBD1 matching over 10 bases. Germline loops: CDR1 LGHNA, CDR2 YSLEER. The length of the CDR3 is 16 residues. The ends lost 3 bases at V and 7 bases at J; junction bases unmatched: 11. Here the CDR3 reads CASSQNPRQGAAGYTF. The CDR3, as DNA: TGCGCCAGCAGCCAGAACCCCAGACAGGGGGCGGCTGGCTACACCTTC.

CDR3 sequence: CASSDLNTEAFF. CDR3 coding DNA: TGTGCCAGCAGCGACTTAAACACTGAAGCTTTCTTT. J is TRBJ1-1 and V is TRBV9; no clear D gene. Trimming removed 3 bases at V and 2 bases at J, with 5 bases between. The CDR3 is 12 amino acids. The germline V gene has CDR1 SGDLS and CDR2 YYNGEE.

This sequence joins TRBV4-1 and TRBJ1-1, with D possibly TRBD1 on 5 matching bases. The CDR3 loop spans 11 amino acids. Per the germline V gene, CDR1 is MGHRA and CDR2 is YSYEKL. The V end was cut by 6 bases, the J end by 10 bases, with 12 bases between. DNA for the CDR3: TGCGCCAGCAGGACGGGGCTGGGAGCTTTCTTT. This encodes CASRTGLGAFF.

The chain recombines TRBV7-9 with TRBJ2-7; D is perhaps TRBD2 (6 bases). Per the germline V gene, CDR1 is SEHNR and CDR2 is FQNEAQ (reference sequence). V shed 5 bases and J shed 3 bases, with 17 bases lying between them. CDR3 size: 15 residues. This CDR3 reads CASSDPPEGHYEQYF. CDR3 nucleotide sequence: TGTGCCAGCAGCGACCCTCCGGAGGGCCACTACGAGCAGTACTTC.

V gene TRBV7-9 combines with J gene TRBJ1-1; D remains ambiguous. The CDR3 is 12 amino acids. V dropped 0 bases and J dropped 8 bases, with 7 bases sitting between them. The germline gives CDR1 SEHNR, CDR2 FQNEAQ (reference sequence). The CDR3 coding sequence is TGTGCCAGCAGCTTAGCTCAAGACGAAGCTTTCTTT. Translated, it gives CASSLAQDEAFF.

This chain connects TRBV7-9 to TRBJ1-1; weak D call: TRBD1 (6 bases). The germline V gene encodes CDR1 SEHNR and CDR2 FQNEAQ (reference sequence). Trimming stripped 5 bases from V and 1 base from J, with 14 bases between. This CDR3 is built from 15 residues. CDR3 loop: CASSQLRTANTEAFF. The CDR3 DNA is TGTGCCAGCAGCCAGTTGAGGACAGCGAACACTGAAGCTTTCTTT.

The rearrangement links TRBV27 to TRBJ1-5; D is unresolved. Germline values: CDR1 MNHEY, CDR2 SMNVEV (reference sequence). The CDR3 has 13 residues. Trimming removed 2 bases from V and 7 bases from J, with 9 bases in between. The DNA for the CDR3 is TGTGCCAGCAGTTTACTGGGTGTGCAGCCCCAGCATTTT. Its protein is CASSLLGVQPQHF.

The J gene is TRBJ2-7, the V gene TRBV18; 7 bases are shared with TRBD1. The junction had 10 bases not matched to a gene; V was cut back by 5 bases and J by 3 bases. This CDR3 region has 15 residues. CDR1 and CDR2 from the germline V gene are KGHSH and LQKENI. CDR3 bases: TGTGCCAGCTCAGGACCGAGGGGGCCCGGCTACGAGCAGTACTTC. Protein: CASSGPRGPGYEQYF.

The chain uses TRBV3-1 (or the pseudogene TRBV3-2) and TRBJ2-7, with unresolved D. CDR1 LGHDT and CDR2 YNNKEL come from the germline V gene (reference sequence). CDR3 length equals 14 residues. Trimming took off 1 base at V and 5 bases at J, with 12 bases between the two ends. Here the CDR3 reads CASSQVQSVHEQYF. CDR3 in DNA: TGTGCCAGCAGCCAAGTACAGTCGGTCCACGAGCAGTACTTC.

J is TRBJ1-5 and V is TRBV18, with no clear D. Trimming took 2 bases from V and 4 from J, leaving 12 bases between them. CDR3 length equals 15 residues. Germline V lookup: CDR1 KGHSH, CDR2 LQKENI. Written as DNA, the CDR3 is TGTGCCAGCTCACCAGCAACAGCTACTAATCAGCCCCAGCATTTT. This sequence encodes CASSPATATNQPQHF.

The J gene is TRBJ2-2, the V gene TRBV7-3; 11 positions match TRBD2. The CDR3 covers 16 residues. Per the germline V gene, CDR1 is SGHTA and CDR2 is FQGTGA. Losses at the gene ends were 3 bases for V and 7 bases for J; bases not matched to a gene: 7. The CDR3 region has the DNA TGTGCCAGCAGCTTTGGCGTAGCGGGAGGGAGCGGGGAGCTGTTTTTT. This translates into CASSFGVAGGSGELFF.

This clone was counted a single time. The chain uses TRBV4-2 and TRBJ2-1; 8 bases line up with TRBD2. With V trimmed by 5 bases and J by 5 bases, 11 bases remained unmatched. The germline gives CDR1 LGHNA, CDR2 YNFKEQ. The CDR3 spans 16 residues. CDR3: CASSTFTSGAHNEQFF. In nucleotides, the CDR3 is TGTGCCAGCAGCACCTTCACTAGCGGAGCCCACAATGAGCAGTTCTTC.